This T cell receptor beta chain is from a study of OX40 agonist ivuxolimab in advanced cancers. Study-level background: Patients got intravenous ivuxolimab at 0.01 to 10 mg/kg every 2 weeks. General study results and limits: Antigen specificity remained undetermined for the expanded peripheral T cells.

TCRdb keeps only in-frame clones here, not all; method: immunoSEQ multiplex PCR. The sample lists tens of thousands of clones, roughly three quarters occurring once. Of note for this clone: Its antigen is not known.

Blood sampling took place at baseline, cycle 4 day 1, and cycle 7 day 1. V was shortened by 4 bases and J by 2 bases, with 16 bases between the two germline ends. CDR1 and CDR2 from the germline V gene are SGHNT and YYREEE (reference sequence). The CDR3 is 16 amino acids. The sample consisted of CD4+ or CD8+ T cells sorted from blood, taken in a trial of the OX40 agonist ivuxolimab. The sequence was obtained from an adult with an advanced solid tumor such as melanoma, head and neck, liver or kidney cancer. The V gene is TRBV5-4, the J gene TRBJ2-1, with D perhaps assigned TRBD1 or TRBD2 (6 bases each). The CDR3 loop reads CASSRDKRVTYNEQFF. In DNA, the CDR3 is TGTGCCAGCAGCCGGGACAAGCGGGTGACCTACAATGAGCAGTTCTTC. Full variable domain (remainder filled in from reference TRBV5-4 and TRBJ2-1): ETGVTQSPTHLIKTRGQQVTLRCSSQSGHNTVSWYQQALGQGPQFIFQYYREEENGRGNFPPRFSGLQFPNYSSELNVNALELDDSALYLCASSRDKRVTYNEQFFGPGTRLTVL.